What follows are 7 T cell receptor beta chains derived from one specimen sequenced in a study of blood T cell repertoires in COVID-19. The protocol was immunoSEQ multiplex PCR, while the TCRdb copy is restricted to in-frame clones and leaves out a portion. The sample shows approximately 260,000 clones, around 88% of them seen only once. Sequencing was carried out using PBMCs or T cells enriched from blood (not recorded which). The receptors originated from a woman aged 40 to 50 with acute COVID-19.

The chain is built from TRBV2 and TRBJ2-5; TRBD2 is a possible D gene (5 bases). Trimming took 2 bases from V and 4 from J, leaving 20 bases between them. The CDR3 sequence is 17 residues long. Germline CDR1 is SNHLY and CDR2 is FYNNEI. The CDR3 spells CASSELPTTTAGETQYF. The CDR3 nucleotides read TGTGCCAGCAGTGAACTACCTACGACTACTGCCGGAGAGACCCAGTACTTC.

The chain uses TRBV7-3 and TRBJ2-3; 10 positions agree with TRBD2. The CDR3 has 17 amino acids. Trimming at V came to 4 bases and at J to 6 bases, leaving 13 bases not matched to a gene. Germline CDR1 SGHTA, CDR2 FQGTGA. CDR3 residues: CASSSEEASGSTDTQYF. DNA for the CDR3: TGTGCCAGCAGCTCTGAAGAGGCTAGCGGGAGTACGGATACGCAGTATTTT.

The J gene is TRBJ2-7, the V gene TRBV7-8, with TRBD2 matching 10 bases. Germline V gene lookup returns CDR1 SGHVS and CDR2 FQNEAQ. This CDR3 is 21 amino acids long. V was clipped by 0 bases and J by 3 bases; unmatched bases: 20. In DNA, the CDR3 is TGTGCCAGCAGCTTAGCCCGTCTTGTAGTTCTAGCGGGAGCCCCGGACTACGAGCAGTACTTC. Protein sequence: CASSLARLVVLAGAPDYEQYF. Full variable domain (missing parts from reference TRBV7-8 and TRBJ2-7): GAGVSQSPRYKVAKRGQDVALRCDPISGHVSLFWYQQALGQGPEFLTYFQNEAQLDKSGLPSDRFFAERPEGSVSTLKIQRTQQEDSAVYLCASSLARLVVLAGAPDYEQYFGPGTRLTVT.

The rearrangement uses TRBV4-2 and TRBJ2-1; D is perhaps TRBD1 (6 bases). The CDR3 extends over 14 amino acids. The V end lost 3 bases, the J end lost 6 bases, and 12 bases lay between the germline ends. Per the germline V gene, CDR1 is LGHNA and CDR2 is YNFKEQ. CDR3 sequence reads: CASSQGGQSNEQFF. The CDR3, as DNA: TGTGCCAGCAGCCAGGGTGGACAGTCCAATGAGCAGTTCTTC.

This chain joins TRBV10-1 and TRBJ2-3; TRBD2 matches 11 bases. The germline V gene encodes CDR1 WNHNN and CDR2 SYGVQD (reference sequence). The CDR3 sequence is 13 residues long. CDR3 region: CASLEPLAGGQYF. The CDR3 coding sequence is TGCGCAAGCCTTGAGCCGCTAGCGGGAGGGCAGTATTTT.

The chain has TRBV24-1 and TRBJ2-2; TRBD2 aligns across 8 bases. V lost 5 bases to trimming and J lost 9 bases; unmatched junction nucleotides: 10. Germline CDR1 and CDR2: KGHDR and SFDVKD. The CDR3 contains 15 residues. CDR3 in amino acids: CATSATTGGPRELFF. The CDR3 DNA reads as TGTGCCACCAGTGCCACCACGGGAGGGCCGAGGGAGCTGTTTTTT.

The count of this clone is one. The rearrangement uses TRBV7-2 and TRBJ2-1, with TRBD2 matching 7 bases. The CDR3 is 15 amino acids. The V and J ends lost 2 bases and 6 bases, in that order; junction bases with no gene match: 7. The germline gives CDR1 SGHTA, CDR2 FQGNSA. The CDR3 loop is CASSLSGESGNEQFF. The CDR3, as DNA: TGTGCCAGCAGCTTAAGCGGGGAGAGCGGCAATGAGCAGTTCTTC.